These T cell receptor beta chains were read from a single sample in a study of tumor-infiltrating lymphocytes in localized non-small cell lung cancer. The protocol was immunoSEQ multiplex PCR, while the TCRdb copy is restricted to in-frame clones and leaves out a portion. The sample yields 12,000 or so clones, about 83% seen once. What was sequenced was lung tumor tissue. The receptors come from a human donor with non-small cell lung cancer. CDR3s include the opening cysteine and the closing phenylalanine or tryptophan. D genes are given only for firm matches. Size values are once, few and many counts, or a class for expanded clones, and some rows have none.

d_gene: .
v_gene: TRBV5-4
len: 12
abundance: .
j_gene: TRBJ1-2
CDR3nt: TGTGCCAGCAGTCCCGGGCCTATGGGCTACACCTTC
CDR3aa: CASSPGPMGYTF

d_gene: TRBD1
v_gene: TRBV4-3
len: 15
abundance: .
j_gene: TRBJ2-7
CDR3nt: TGCGCCAGCAGCCAAGTTCCGGGACAGGGCTACGAGCAGTACTTC
CDR3aa: CASSQVPGQGYEQYF

d_gene: TRBD1
v_gene: TRBV28
len: 13
abundance: once
j_gene: TRBJ2-5
CDR3nt: TGTGCCAGCAGGAGACAGGGCCAAGAGACCCAGTACTTC
CDR3aa: CASRRQGQETQYF

d_gene: TRBD2
v_gene: TRBV27
len: 14
abundance: .
j_gene: TRBJ2-7
CDR3nt: TGTGCCAGCAGATGGACTAGCGGGAGTTACGAGCAGTACTTC
CDR3aa: CASRWTSGSYEQYF

d_gene: TRBD1
v_gene: TRBV18
len: 15
abundance: once
j_gene: TRBJ2-7
CDR3nt: TGTGCCAGCTCGCCCACACGGACAGGGCCCCACGAGCAGTACTTC
CDR3aa: CASSPTRTGPHEQYF

d_gene: TRBD1
v_gene: TRBV6-6
len: 14
abundance: .
j_gene: TRBJ1-4
CDR3nt: TGTGCCAGCAGCTACGGGACAGGGGGCGAAAAACTGTTTTTT
CDR3aa: CASSYGTGGEKLFF

d_gene: .
v_gene: TRBV19
len: 14
abundance: .
j_gene: TRBJ2-1
CDR3nt: TGTGCCAGTACCACCTCACCCTGGATGGATGAGCAGTTCTTC
CDR3aa: CASTTSPWMDEQFF

d_gene: TRBD2
v_gene: TRBV11-2
len: 13
abundance: once
j_gene: TRBJ2-3
CDR3nt: TGTGCCAGCAGCTTAGGGGTAGCGGGAACGCAGTATTTT
CDR3aa: CASSLGVAGTQYF

d_gene: .
v_gene: TRBV7-2
len: 16
abundance: .
j_gene: TRBJ2-3
CDR3nt: TGTGCCAGCAGCTCCGCCATCTCGGGGCGAGCAGATACGCAGTATTTT
CDR3aa: CASSSAISGRADTQYF

d_gene: .
v_gene: TRBV28
len: 16
abundance: .
j_gene: TRBJ2-5
CDR3nt: TGTGCCAGCACCCCCCAAGGGGGAGTTTGGGTGGAGACCCAGTACTTC
CDR3aa: CASTPQGGVWVETQYF

d_gene: .
v_gene: TRBV5-1
len: 16
abundance: .
j_gene: TRBJ1-1
CDR3nt: TGCGCCAGCAGCTTGGAGGGTCGGGACACAGACACTGAAGCTTTCTTT
CDR3aa: CASSLEGRDTDTEAFF

d_gene: .
v_gene: TRBV5-4
len: 16
abundance: .
j_gene: TRBJ2-2
CDR3nt: TGTGCCAGCAGCACGGAGGGGGTATTCGGTCCCGGGGAGCTGTTTTTT
CDR3aa: CASSTEGVFGPGELFF

d_gene: .
v_gene: TRBV5-4
len: 12
abundance: once
j_gene: TRBJ2-1
CDR3nt: TGTGCCAGCAGCTTGGAGGGGAATGAGCAGTTCTTC
CDR3aa: CASSLEGNEQFF

d_gene: .
v_gene: TRBV4-3
len: 14
abundance: .
j_gene: TRBJ1-1
CDR3nt: TGCGCCAGCAGCCAAGACTATGGAAGCCCTGAGGCTTTCTTT
CDR3aa: CASSQDYGSPEAFF

d_gene: .
v_gene: TRBV7-2
len: 15
abundance: .
j_gene: TRBJ2-2
CDR3nt: TGTGCCAGCAGCCCTCGGCAGGTTAAAACCGGGGAGCTGTTTTTT
CDR3aa: CASSPRQVKTGELFF

d_gene: .
v_gene: TRBV18
len: 13
abundance: .
j_gene: TRBJ1-5
CDR3nt: TGTGCCAGCTCACCAGCGGGCAATCAGCCCCAGCATTTT
CDR3aa: CASSPAGNQPQHF

d_gene: .
v_gene: TRBV4-2
len: 13
abundance: .
j_gene: TRBJ2-7
CDR3nt: TGTGCCAGCAGCCAAGAACAGGGGAGGTTGGAGTACTTC
CDR3aa: CASSQEQGRLEYF

d_gene: .
v_gene: TRBV6-1
len: 14
abundance: .
j_gene: TRBJ1-1
CDR3nt: TGTGCCAGCAGTTCCCGGGGGTGGAACACTGAAGCTTTCTTT
CDR3aa: CASSSRGWNTEAFF

d_gene: TRBD1
v_gene: TRBV7-9
len: 15
abundance: .
j_gene: TRBJ1-2
CDR3nt: TGTGCCAGCAGCTTGCTGACAGGGACGGACTATGGCTACACCTTC
CDR3aa: CASSLLTGTDYGYTF

d_gene: .
v_gene: TRBV5-4
len: 12
abundance: .
j_gene: TRBJ2-7
CDR3nt: TGTGCCAGCAGCTTGGCCAACTACGAGCAGTACTTC
CDR3aa: CASSLANYEQYF

d_gene: .
v_gene: TRBV7-9
len: 11
abundance: once
j_gene: TRBJ2-1
CDR3nt: TGTGCCAGCAGCTTAGACGGAGAGCAGTTCTTC
CDR3aa: CASSLDGEQFF